This TCR beta chain stems from a study of CD8+ T cells in alopecia areata. Study in general: Treated individuals took tofacitinib by mouth, 5 to 10 mg twice daily. Patients took tofacitinib for 6 to 18 months, followed by 6 drug-free months. Findings and caveats of the study: Expanded CD8+ clones among the top 100, and scalp clonality, were significantly decreased by tofacitinib.

Germline lookup yields CDR1 SQVTM and CDR2 ANQGSEA. This CDR3 has 16 residues. The trim removed 7 bases at V and 2 bases at J, leaving 13 bases unmatched. Extraction and reverse transcription of RNA yielded cDNA as the sequencing template. TCRdb keeps only in-frame clones here, not all; method: immunoSEQ multiplex PCR. The sample lists 80,000 to 100,000 clones; around 40% were seen once. Treatment in this sample: oral pan-JAK inhibitor, 5-10 mg twice daily. This clone has just a few counts. Its antigen is unknown. The sample here was CD8+ T cells sorted from blood, taken at week 24, from a patient treated with tofacitinib. The chain carries TRBV29-1 and TRBJ2-7; 11 nucleotides match TRBD2. The receptor was derived from a human donor with alopecia areata. Here the CDR3 reads CSAIPPTSGSPYEQYF. In nucleotides, the CDR3 is TGCAGCGCCATACCACCTACTAGCGGGAGTCCCTACGAGCAGTACTTC.